Shown below are 27 T cell receptor beta chains from a single sample sequenced in a study of STAT5B mutations in CD4+ large granular lymphocyte leukemia. Method: immunoSEQ multiplex PCR; TCRdb's copy keeps in-frame clones and lacks some. The sample shows tens of thousands of clones, approximately 71% of them seen only once. Sequencing was carried out using CD4+ T cells from blood buffy coats. These receptors were obtained from a human donor in good health.

This chain joins TRBV28 and TRBJ1-1, with 9 bases fitting TRBD1. Germline V lookup: CDR1 MDHEN, CDR2 SYDVKM. This CDR3 is 14 amino acids long. V was pared by 7 bases and J by 6 bases, with 9 bases of the junction left unmatched. Here the CDR3 reads CASNSGTGRPEAFF. In DNA, the CDR3 is TGTGCCAGCAACTCGGGGACAGGGCGTCCTGAAGCTTTCTTT.

The J gene is TRBJ2-1, the V gene TRBV7-7; perhaps TRBD2 as D (7 bases). CDR1 and CDR2 from the germline V gene are SSHAT and FNYEAQ (reference sequence). Deletions cut 1 base from V and 2 bases from J, with 12 bases between. CDR3 length equals 16 residues. In DNA form, the CDR3 reads TGTGCCAGCAGCTTAGAGGGGGGGCTTACCTACAATGAGCAGTTCTTC. This gives the protein CASSLEGGLTYNEQFF.

The chain uses TRBV25-1 and TRBJ2-7; 8 nucleotides match TRBD1. Looked up from germline, CDR1 is MGHDK and CDR2 is SYGVNS. Trimming at V came to 6 bases and at J to 5 bases, leaving 12 bases not matched to a gene. This CDR3 is built from 15 residues. The CDR3 DNA follows: TGTGCCAGCAGAGGGGTTGCGGCAGGGGGCGACGAGCAGTACTTC. This sequence encodes CASRGVAAGGDEQYF.

The chain recombines TRBV30 with TRBJ2-1; D gene unclear. This CDR3 contains 14 residues. Germline lookup yields CDR1 GTSNPN and CDR2 SVGIG (reference sequence). V was shortened by 8 bases and J by 0 bases, with 14 bases between the two germline ends. CDR3 sequence: CATRKVSSYNEQFF. CDR3 in DNA: TGTGCCACCAGGAAGGTTAGCTCCTACAATGAGCAGTTCTTC.

The rearrangement uses TRBV2 and TRBJ2-3; a weak D match, TRBD2 (6 bases). Germline lookup yields CDR1 SNHLY and CDR2 FYNNEI. The CDR3 is 13 amino acids. Trimming stripped 10 bases from V and 2 bases from J, with 13 bases between. CDR3 nucleotides: TGTGCCACGTTAGCGGATTTCACAGATACGCAGTATTTT. It codes for CATLADFTDTQYF.

CDR3 in DNA: TGTGCCAGCAGTATAACCGGGACTAGGGTCTACGAGCAGTACTTC. It yields the protein CASSITGTRVYEQYF. The chain joins TRBV28 to TRBJ2-5, with 8 bases matching TRBD2. The J call may be incorrect, as the DNA end agrees better with TRBJ2-7. The germline V gene has CDR1 MDHEN and CDR2 SYDVKM. CDR3 length: 15 residues.

The rearrangement links TRBV6-6 to TRBJ1-5; no firm D call. The ends were cut back, 2 bases at V and 11 bases at J, with 10 bases in the middle. Germline V CDR1 and CDR2: MNHNY, SVGAGI (reference sequence). CDR3 size: 12 residues. The CDR3 spells CASSYGASAQHF. The CDR3 DNA is TGTGCCAGCAGTTACGGTGCGTCGGCCCAGCATTTT.

The V and J genes are TRBV6-5 and TRBJ2-3; D is undetermined. Per germline, CDR1 MNHEY and CDR2 SVGAGI. V was trimmed by 0 bases and J by 6 bases, leaving 4 bases between them. The CDR3 loop spans 12 amino acids. CDR3 bases: TGTGCCAGCAGTTACTCGGGGGATACGCAGTATTTT. Amino acid sequence: CASSYSGDTQYF.

This clone was counted only a few times. The V and J genes are TRBV7-9 and TRBJ1-4, with a tentative D call TRBD1 (5 bases). With 2 bases removed from V and 7 bases from J, the gap between germline ends came to 17 bases. CDR1 SEHNR and CDR2 FQNEAQ come from the germline V gene (reference sequence). The CDR3 runs 16 residues. CDR3 amino acids: CASSLRTPARGEKLFF. Here the CDR3 DNA reads TGTGCCAGCAGCTTAAGGACTCCAGCGAGGGGTGAAAAACTGTTTTTT. The variable domain in full, completed from reference TRBV7-9 and TRBJ1-4, reads DTGVSQNPRHKITKRGQNVTFRCDPISEHNRLYWYRQTLGQGPEFLTYFQNEAQLEKSRLLSDRFSAERPKGSFSTLEIQRTEQGDSAMYLCASSLRTPARGEKLFFGSGTQLSVL.

In this sample, this clone turned up a few times. Here the CDR3 reads CASSGQGSHEQYF. The DNA for the CDR3 is TGTGCCAGCAGCGGACAGGGGTCCCACGAGCAGTACTTC. This sequence joins TRBV9 and TRBJ2-7; 8 bases match TRBD1. The V segment lost 3 bases and the J segment 5 bases; nucleotides outside the gene matches: 4. The germline V gene encodes CDR1 SGDLS and CDR2 YYNGEE. This CDR3 has 13 residues.

The chain joins TRBV6-5 to TRBJ2-7, with 9 bases identical to TRBD2. The ends lost 2 bases at V and 6 bases at J; junction bases unmatched: 8. The germline CDR1 and CDR2 sequences are MNHEY and SVGAGI. CDR3 length equals 15 residues. This chain's CDR3 is CASSYDGGRVSEQYF. The CDR3 nucleotides are TGTGCCAGCAGTTACGACGGCGGGAGGGTTAGCGAGCAGTACTTC.

The chain has TRBV19 and TRBJ2-7; D gene uncertain. The V gene lost 6 bases and the J gene lost 7 bases, with 10 bases spanning the gap. The CDR3 totals 11 residues. CDR1 is LNHDA, CDR2 SQIVND, per germline (reference sequence). The DNA of the CDR3 is TGTGCCAGTAGCCGTGGGATTGAGCAGTACTTC. Its translation: CASSRGIEQYF.

This rearrangement joins TRBV11-2 to TRBJ1-4; 8 nucleotides line up with TRBD1. Germline CDR1 SGHAT, CDR2 FQNNGV. The V and J ends lost 1 base and 6 bases, in that order; junction bases with no gene match: 4. The CDR3 has 15 residues. This CDR3 is CASSLGTGGYEKLFF. The CDR3 DNA is TGTGCCAGCAGCTTAGGTACAGGGGGGTATGAAAAACTGTTTTTT.

The V and J genes are TRBV28 and TRBJ2-1, with unresolved D. The CDR3 totals 12 residues. Germline V gene lookup returns CDR1 MDHEN and CDR2 SYDVKM. Trimming cost V 4 bases and J 12 bases, with 13 bases left between them. For the CDR3, the DNA is TGTGCCAGCAGTTCGGGTCGGTTGGGGCAGTTCTTC. The encoded protein is CASSSGRLGQFF.

This clone was recorded only once. The rearrangement joins TRBV5-1 to TRBJ2-3, with TRBD1 matching 9 bases. In germline, CDR1 is SGHRS, CDR2 YFSETQ. There are 15 residues in the CDR3. V dropped 2 bases and J dropped 6; count of bases not matched to a gene: 7. CDR3 coding DNA: TGCGCCAGCAGCTTACAGGGGGCAAGATCGGATACGCAGTATTTT. The encoded protein is CASSLQGARSDTQYF.

J is TRBJ2-2 and V is TRBV5-5; possibly TRBD1 for D (5 bases). Germline V CDR1 and CDR2: SGHKS, YYEKEE (reference sequence). V was cut by 4 bases and J by 6 bases, with 13 bases left in between. The CDR3 is 14 residues long. CDR3 in amino acids: CASSILGVSGELFF. The DNA of the CDR3 is TGTGCCAGCAGCATCTTAGGGGTCTCCGGGGAGCTGTTTTTT.

The chain joins TRBV5-5 to TRBJ2-7, with D possibly being TRBD2 (5 bases). Germline V lookup: CDR1 SGHKS, CDR2 YYEKEE (reference sequence). The CDR3 covers 13 residues. V was cut by 2 bases and J by 5 bases, with 11 bases left in between. CDR3 sequence reads: CASSFSSGNEQYF. For the CDR3, the DNA is TGTGCCAGCAGCTTCTCCAGCGGCAACGAGCAGTACTTC. Based on the CDR3 plus reference TRBV5-5 and TRBJ2-7, the full variable domain is DAGVTQSPTHLIKTRGQQVTLRCSPISGHKSVSWYQQVLGQGPQFIFQYYEKEERGRGNFPDRFSARQFPNYSSELNVNALLLGDSALYLCASSFSSGNEQYFGPGTRLTVT.

The chain is built from TRBV4-2 and TRBJ2-7; 10 bases agree with TRBD2. This CDR3 is built from 16 residues. With 0 bases clipped from V and 5 bases from J, the junction kept 7 bases outside the gene matches. Germline V gives CDR1 LGHNA, CDR2 YNFKEQ. The CDR3: CASSQEVGTSANEQYF. CDR3 DNA: TGTGCCAGCAGCCAAGAGGTTGGGACTAGCGCCAACGAGCAGTACTTC.

This chain links TRBV6-1 with TRBJ2-7, with D perhaps TRBD1 (5 bases). V lost 4 bases and J lost 6, with 10 bases in between. Germline CDR1 reads MNHNS; CDR2 reads SASEGT. The length of the CDR3 is 12 residues. CDR3 residues: CASSVTESEQYF. The CDR3 region has the DNA TGTGCCAGCAGTGTGACAGAAAGCGAGCAGTACTTC.

This clone was seen more than once but under ten times. This chain uses TRBV19 with TRBJ1-1, with D maybe TRBD1 (5 bases). CDR1 is LNHDA and CDR2 is SQIVND in the germline V gene (reference sequence). Trimming removed 3 bases from V and 8 bases from J, with 19 bases in between. CDR3 length: 15 amino acids. The chain's CDR3 is CASSMNSPLGEEAFF. CDR3 bases: TGTGCCAGTAGTATGAATAGCCCTTTGGGGGAAGAAGCTTTCTTT.

In regard to this clone: At one end, the junction sequence differs from germline, possibly due to a read error. The gene calls are TRBV7-7 and TRBJ2-3; TRBD2 matches 7 bases. The CDR3 is 15 amino acids. Germline-derived CDR1 and CDR2 are SSHAT and FNYEAQ (reference sequence). The CDR3 sequence is CASSVRAGVADTQYF. The CDR3 coding sequence is TGTGCTAGCAGCGTCAGGGCGGGAGTTGCAGATACGCAGTATTTT.

This rearrangement joins TRBV27 to TRBJ1-1; TRBD1 is a possible D gene (5 bases). Between the trimmed V and J ends, which lost 3 bases and 11 bases, there was a span of 16 bases. This CDR3 comprises 13 residues. CDR1 and CDR2 (germline): MNHEY, SMNVEV (reference sequence). The CDR3 DNA sequence: TGTGCCAGCAGTTTCCGGACAAGACCCGAGGCTTTCTTT. Its protein product is CASSFRTRPEAFF.

The table lists this clone with a few counts. The chain is built from TRBV11-3 and TRBJ2-2; D unclear. Between the trimmed V and J ends, which lost 5 bases and 4 bases, there was a span of 11 bases. The CDR3 is made up of 14 amino acids. From germline, CDR1 is SGHNT and CDR2 YENEEA. The CDR3 protein is CASSPRFGTGELFF. The CDR3 DNA sequence: TGTGCCAGCAGCCCGCGGTTTGGCACCGGGGAGCTGTTTTTT.

This clone was seen a single time. The chain couples TRBV7-2 to TRBJ2-5, with 8 bases lining up with TRBD2. Trimming at V came to 5 bases and at J to 5 bases, leaving 13 bases not matched to a gene. The CDR3 runs to 16 residues. Germline values: CDR1 SGHTA, CDR2 FQGNSA. The CDR3 reads CASSLMRGLARETQYF. In nucleotides, the CDR3 is TGTGCCAGCAGCCTCATGAGAGGACTAGCTCGGGAGACCCAGTACTTC.

The gene calls are TRBV7-9 and TRBJ2-2; the match to TRBD2 covers 7 bases. In germline, CDR1 is SEHNR, CDR2 FQNEAQ (reference sequence). V was clipped by 5 bases and J by 6 bases; unmatched bases: 6. CDR3 length: 14 residues. CDR3 in amino acids: CASSRIREAGELFF. In DNA form, the CDR3 reads TGTGCCAGCAGCCGCATACGGGAGGCCGGGGAGCTGTTTTTT. Full variable domain (missing parts from reference TRBV7-9 and TRBJ2-2): DTGVSQNPRHKITKRGQNVTFRCDPISEHNRLYWYRQTLGQGPEFLTYFQNEAQLEKSRLLSDRFSAERPKGSFSTLEIQRTEQGDSAMYLCASSRIREAGELFFGEGSRLTVL.

V gene TRBV28 combines with J gene TRBJ1-5; 7 nucleotides line up with TRBD1. Germline V gene sequence: CDR1 MDHEN, CDR2 SYDVKM. The CDR3 is 17 residues long. The junction had 10 bases not matched to a gene; V was cut back by 5 bases and J by 0 bases. DNA for the CDR3: TGTGCCAGCAGTCCGGGACAGCAAATGTATAGCAATCAGCCCCAGCATTTT. This codes for CASSPGQQMYSNQPQHF. The whole variable domain, filled in from reference TRBV28 and TRBJ1-5, reads DVKVTQSSRYLVKRTGEKVFLECVQDMDHENMFWYRQDPGLGLRLIYFSYDVKMKEKGDIPEGYSVSREKKERFSLILESASTNQTSMYLCASSPGQQMYSNQPQHFGDGTRLSIL.

CDR3 sequence reads: CASSFSTDTQYF. CDR3 coding DNA: TGTGCCAGCAGCTTCTCGACAGATACGCAGTATTTT. The chain combines TRBV11-3 with TRBJ2-3; D not certain. V gave up 3 bases and J gave up 3 bases, with 4 bases separating them. This CDR3 contains 12 residues. CDR1 and CDR2 (germline): SGHNT, YENEEA.